What follows are 26 T cell receptor beta chains derived from one specimen sequenced in a study of PD-L1 blockade in urothelial cancer. Assay used: immunoSEQ multiplex PCR; TCRdb lists only in-frame clones, some missing. The sample has about 52,000 clones; 75% to 90% are singletons. Time point of the sample: pretreatment peripheral blood. The sequencing here drew on PBMCs, taken around atezolizumab (anti-PD-L1) treatment. The receptors come from a man in his fifties with urothelial cancer.

The V and J genes are TRBV5-5 and TRBJ1-1; D is perhaps TRBD1 (5 bases). Deletions cut 0 bases from V and 0 bases from J, with 12 bases between. Germline values: CDR1 SGHKS, CDR2 YYEKEE (reference sequence). CDR3 size: 16 residues. DNA of the CDR3: TGTGCCAGCAGCTTGGCTGGGACTACGGTGAACACTGAAGCTTTCTTT. This codes for CASSLAGTTVNTEAFF. Full variable domain (remainder filled in from reference TRBV5-5 and TRBJ1-1): DAGVTQSPTHLIKTRGQQVTLRCSPISGHKSVSWYQQVLGQGPQFIFQYYEKEERGRGNFPDRFSARQFPNYSSELNVNALLLGDSALYLCASSLAGTTVNTEAFFGQGTRLTVV.

V usage is TRBV5-5 and J usage is TRBJ2-7; the D gene is possibly TRBD1 (9 bases). V lost 4 bases and J lost 6, with 23 bases in between. From germline, CDR1 is SGHKS and CDR2 YYEKEE (reference sequence). The length of the CDR3 is 16 residues. The CDR3 loop is CASSRGGGQGKGEQYF. The CDR3 coding sequence is TGTGCCAGCAGCCGGGGGGGTGGACAGGGGAAGGGCGAGCAGTACTTC.

This clone has just a few counts. DNA of the CDR3: TGTGCCAGCAGTGAAGGCGCCGCCGGGACACACAATGAGCAGTTCTTC. Residues: CASSEGAAGTHNEQFF. V is TRBV25-1 and J is TRBJ2-1, with D possibly TRBD1 on 6 matching bases. Germline CDR1 is MGHDK and CDR2 is SYGVNS. V shed 2 bases and J shed 5 bases, with 16 bases lying between them. CDR3 size: 16 residues.

The chain joins TRBV28 to TRBJ2-7; maybe TRBD2 (7 bases). The CDR3 extends over 15 amino acids. The V and J ends lost 2 bases and 0 bases respectively, with 11 bases between them. Germline V gene lookup returns CDR1 MDHEN and CDR2 SYDVKM. CDR3 sequence reads: CASSLGGGASYEQYF. CDR3 in DNA: TGTGCCAGCAGTTTAGGAGGGGGGGCCTCCTACGAGCAGTACTTC. The complete variable domain, with remaining parts taken from reference TRBV28 and TRBJ2-7, reads DVKVTQSSRYLVKRTGEKVFLECVQDMDHENMFWYRQDPGLGLRLIYFSYDVKMKEKGDIPEGYSVSREKKERFSLILESASTNQTSMYLCASSLGGGASYEQYFGPGTRLTVT.

The rearrangement joins TRBV7-3 to TRBJ2-1; TRBD1 aligns across 8 bases. This CDR3 contains 13 residues. Germline V CDR1 and CDR2: SGHTA, FQGTGA. With V trimmed by 2 bases and J by 9 bases, 3 bases remained unmatched. Written as DNA, the CDR3 is TGTGCCAGCAGCTTATTAACAGGGGGTGAGCAGTTCTTC. The encoded protein is CASSLLTGGEQFF.

The chain has TRBV28 and TRBJ1-1; tentatively, D is TRBD1 (5 bases). Germline CDR1 reads MDHEN; CDR2 reads SYDVKM. The CDR3 covers 13 residues. V lost 1 base and J 5 bases, leaving 8 bases between the germline ends. The CDR3 DNA reads as TGTGCCAGCAGTTTATTGGGGGGGACTGAAGCTTTCTTT. It yields the protein CASSLLGGTEAFF.

This chain connects TRBV5-4 to TRBJ2-3; TRBD2 aligns across 10 bases. CDR1 is SGHNT and CDR2 is YYREEE in the germline V gene (reference sequence). The CDR3 contains 15 residues. The trim removed 1 base at V and 4 bases at J, leaving 3 bases unmatched. CDR3 residues: CASSLSGGASDTQYF. In DNA, the CDR3 is TGTGCCAGCAGCTTGAGCGGGGGGGCTTCAGATACGCAGTATTTT.

Comments on this clone: Likely a read error: the CDR3 ends without its conserved phenylalanine or tryptophan. The CDR3: CASSPRTGVLNYGYTL. The CDR3 DNA is TGTGCCAGCAGCCCTCGGACAGGGGTCCTTAACTATGGCTACACCCTC. The rearrangement joins TRBV9 to TRBJ1-2; 9 nucleotides match TRBD1. The length of the CDR3 is 16 residues. Germline V CDR1 and CDR2: SGDLS, YYNGEE. V shed 4 bases and J 1 base; nucleotides not matched to a gene: 8.

J is TRBJ2-5 and V is TRBV5-6; 10 bases are shared with TRBD1. CDR1 and CDR2 from the germline V gene are SGHDT and YYEEEE. The V gene end was trimmed by 4 bases and the J gene end by 1 base; junction bases not matched to a gene: 4. This CDR3 is built from 15 residues. CDR3 nucleotides: TGTGCCAGCAGCGGCTGGACAGGGGGCCAAGAGACCCAGTACTTC. It codes for CASSGWTGGQETQYF. The entire variable domain, with the rest obtained from reference TRBV5-6 and TRBJ2-5, is as follows: DAGVTQSPTHLIKTRGQQVTLRCSPKSGHDTVSWYQQALGQGPQFIFQYYEEEERQRGNFPDRFSGHQFPNYSSELNVNALLLGDSALYLCASSGWTGGQETQYFGPGTRLLVL.

The J gene is TRBJ2-5, the V gene TRBV10-1; 7 nucleotides align to TRBD1. The CDR3 contains 14 residues. Germline assignment: CDR1 WNHNN and CDR2 SYGVQD (reference sequence). Losses at the gene ends were 5 bases for V and 1 base for J; bases not matched to a gene: 4. The CDR3 DNA reads as TGCGCCAGCAGTCAAGGGGGCCCCCAAGAGACCCAGTACTTC. Its protein is CASSQGGPQETQYF.

The chain is built from TRBV19 and TRBJ1-1, with a tentative D call TRBD1 (6 bases). Germline assignment: CDR1 LNHDA and CDR2 SQIVND (reference sequence). This CDR3 region has 19 residues. The V end was cut by 5 bases, the J end by 0 bases, with 25 bases between. CDR3 protein: CASSPGGGATTLMNTEAFF. For the CDR3, the DNA is TGTGCCAGTAGTCCGGGGGGGGGCGCAACTACTCTTATGAACACTGAAGCTTTCTTT.

This chain uses TRBV15 with TRBJ2-6; 7 bases fit TRBD1. Germline V gene lookup returns CDR1 LNHNV and CDR2 YYDKDF (reference sequence). This CDR3 is built from 18 residues. The V and J ends lost 5 bases and 1 base, in that order; junction bases with no gene match: 11. The CDR3 DNA follows: TGTGCCACCAGCCGCCGGGACAGAATTGTGTCTGGGGCCAACGTCCTGACTTTC. This encodes CATSRRDRIVSGANVLTF. The full variable domain, in which reference TRBV15 and TRBJ2-6 provide the parts outside the CDR3, is DAMVIQNPRYQVTQFGKPVTLSCSQTLNHNVMYWYQQKSSQAPKLLFHYYDKDFNNEADTPDNFQSRRPNTSFCFLDIRSPGLGDTAMYLCATSRRDRIVSGANVLTFGAGSRLTVL.

The chain combines TRBV25-1 with TRBJ1-4; TRBD1 is a possible D gene (5 bases). With 0 bases removed from V and 7 bases from J, the gap between germline ends came to 15 bases. Germline CDR1 MGHDK, CDR2 SYGVNS. The CDR3 has 16 residues. The CDR3 nucleotides are TGTGCCAGCAGTGAATACTTCGAAGGGGATGGTGAAAAACTGTTTTTT. This translates into CASSEYFEGDGEKLFF.

The genes are TRBV5-1 and TRBJ1-6; tentative D call: TRBD1 (5 bases). V lost 4 bases and J 9 bases, leaving 17 bases between the germline ends. The CDR3 covers 15 residues. Germline V lookup: CDR1 SGHRS, CDR2 YFSETQ. The CDR3 coding sequence is TGCGCCAGCAGCGCCCCGGGGGTAGGCGGTTCACCCCTCCACTTT. Amino acid sequence: CASSAPGVGGSPLHF.

The table lists this clone with a count of one. The CDR3 loop is CASSLEGGRTLYGYTF. The CDR3 coding sequence is TGTGCCAGCAGCTTAGAAGGGGGCAGAACCTTATATGGCTACACCTTC. The rearrangement uses TRBV7-9 and TRBJ1-2; TRBD1 agrees at 7 bases. The J segment lost 5 bases and the V segment lost 1 base, leaving 10 bases of the junction unmatched. The CDR3 is 16 residues long. Germline V gene sequence: CDR1 SEHNR, CDR2 FQNEAQ (reference sequence).

Here the CDR3 DNA reads TGTGCCAGCAACTCCCTGACGGGGGGAGTTCTCCTTGAGCAGTTCTTC. Translation gives CASNSLTGGVLLEQFF. The chain couples TRBV28 to TRBJ2-1, with 7 bases aligning to TRBD2. Looked up from germline, CDR1 is MDHEN and CDR2 is SYDVKM. V shed 7 bases and J 9 bases; nucleotides not matched to a gene: 18. This CDR3 region has 16 residues. The full variable domain, rest sourced from reference TRBV28 and TRBJ2-1, is DVKVTQSSRYLVKRTGEKVFLECVQDMDHENMFWYRQDPGLGLRLIYFSYDVKMKEKGDIPEGYSVSREKKERFSLILESASTNQTSMYLCASNSLTGGVLLEQFFGPGTRLTVL.

V usage is TRBV28 and J usage is TRBJ2-3, with 7 bases lining up with TRBD2. The germline V gene encodes CDR1 MDHEN and CDR2 SYDVKM. The CDR3 runs 14 residues. Trimming took 8 bases from V and 2 from J; bases not matched to a gene: 7. CDR3 bases: TGTGCCAGCCTGAGGGGAGGGACCACAGATACGCAGTATTTT. Residues: CASLRGGTTDTQYF.

The genes are TRBV12-5 and TRBJ1-4; 8 nucleotides align to TRBD1. This CDR3 is built from 14 residues. Germline V gene lookup returns CDR1 LGHNT and CDR2 FRNRAP. With 3 bases clipped from V and 5 bases from J, the junction kept 2 bases outside the gene matches. The CDR3 nucleotides are TGTGCTAGTGGTTTTACAGGGGGGAATGAAAAACTGTTTTTT. Its translation is CASGFTGGNEKLFF.

The chain uses TRBV5-1 and TRBJ2-7, with TRBD1 matching 12 bases. CDR1 and CDR2 from the germline V gene are SGHRS and YFSETQ. The CDR3 loop spans 15 amino acids. The ends lost 4 bases at V and 3 bases at J; junction bases unmatched: 5. The chain's CDR3 is CASSDRDRGLYEQYF. For the CDR3, the DNA is TGCGCCAGCAGCGATAGGGACAGGGGGCTCTACGAGCAGTACTTC.

This clone was seen a single time. The chain couples TRBV29-1 to TRBJ1-2; D remains ambiguous. The CDR3 has 13 residues. Germline loops: CDR1 SQVTM, CDR2 ANQGSEA. V shed 3 bases and J shed 8 bases, with 16 bases lying between them. The CDR3: CSVEKSVAGGYTF. Written as DNA, the CDR3 is TGCAGCGTTGAGAAGTCGGTAGCGGGGGGCTACACCTTC.

In nucleotides, the CDR3 is TGTGCCAGCAGCTTAGCAGGGGGCTCCTACGAGCAGTACTTC. It yields the protein CASSLAGGSYEQYF. The chain recombines TRBV11-3 with TRBJ2-7, with 7 bases that match TRBD1. The CDR3 runs 14 residues. Germline V gives CDR1 SGHNT, CDR2 YENEEA. The V segment lost 1 base and the J segment 0 bases; nucleotides outside the gene matches: 0.

The chain is built from TRBV7-8 and TRBJ1-1; TRBD1 matches at 7 bases. CDR3 size: 15 residues. CDR1 and CDR2 from the germline V gene are SGHVS and FQNEAQ. J gave up 1 base and V 5 bases, and 7 bases lay outside the gene matches. Here the CDR3 reads CASSAYRGRNTEAFF. CDR3 coding DNA: TGTGCCAGCAGCGCATACAGGGGCAGGAACACTGAAGCTTTCTTT.

The V gene is TRBV23-1, the J gene TRBJ2-3; 9 nucleotides agree with TRBD2. TRBV23-1 is an open reading frame whose function is uncertain. This CDR3 is 18 amino acids long. Losses at the gene ends were 9 bases for V and 4 bases for J; bases not matched to a gene: 20. CDR3 residues: CARGGLAGVIVSPDTQYF. For the CDR3, the DNA is TGCGCCAGAGGGGGCTTAGCGGGAGTTATCGTGTCCCCAGATACGCAGTATTTT.

The sample holds a few counts of this clone. The V and J genes are TRBV6-5 and TRBJ1-1, with 9 bases identical to TRBD1. Germline lookup yields CDR1 MNHEY and CDR2 SVGAGI. This CDR3 comprises 14 residues. The V and J ends lost 9 bases and 4 bases, in that order; junction bases with no gene match: 9. CDR3: CASTPGQGPTEAFF. CDR3 in DNA: TGTGCCAGTACTCCCGGACAGGGGCCCACTGAAGCTTTCTTT.

This rearrangement joins TRBV9 to TRBJ2-1; TRBD2 matches 15 bases. The V and J ends lost 3 bases and 9 bases, in that order; junction bases with no gene match: 1. The CDR3 runs 14 residues. Germline CDR1 and CDR2: SGDLS and YYNGEE. CDR3 bases: TGTGCCAGCAGCGGGACTAGCGGGAGGGCTGAGCAGTTCTTC. It encodes CASSGTSGRAEQFF.

The chain recombines TRBV15 with TRBJ1-2; tentatively, D is TRBD1 (6 bases). Looked up from germline, CDR1 is LNHNV and CDR2 is YYDKDF (reference sequence). V lost 0 bases and J 4 bases, leaving 12 bases between the germline ends. CDR3 length: 15 residues. The CDR3 sequence is CATSRDRWGPYGYTF. The CDR3 DNA reads TGTGCCACCAGCAGAGATCGTTGGGGGCCCTATGGCTACACCTTC.